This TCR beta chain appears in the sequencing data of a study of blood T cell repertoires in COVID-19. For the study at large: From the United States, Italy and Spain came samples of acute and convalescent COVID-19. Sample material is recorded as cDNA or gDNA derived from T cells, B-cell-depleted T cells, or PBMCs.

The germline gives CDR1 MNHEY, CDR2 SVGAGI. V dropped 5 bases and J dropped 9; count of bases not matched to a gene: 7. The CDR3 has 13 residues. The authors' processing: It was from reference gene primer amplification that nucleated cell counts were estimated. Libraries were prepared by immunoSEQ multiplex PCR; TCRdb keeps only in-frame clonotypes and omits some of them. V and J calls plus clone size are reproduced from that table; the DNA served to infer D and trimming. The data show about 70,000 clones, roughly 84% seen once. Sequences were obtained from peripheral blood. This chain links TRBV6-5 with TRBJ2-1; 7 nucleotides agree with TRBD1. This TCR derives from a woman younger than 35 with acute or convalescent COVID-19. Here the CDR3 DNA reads TGTGCCAGCAGTCCCGACAGGGCCAGTGAGCAGTTCTTC. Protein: CASSPDRASEQFF.